A single T cell receptor (beta chain) is shown here with its context. Its antigen is as yet unknown. These data belong to a study of T cells in localized non-small cell lung cancer. General study results and limits: Appearance in adjacent lung was seen for a median around 55 of the top 100 tumor clones.

The CDR3 is 12 amino acids. V was shortened by 7 bases and J by 6 bases, with 11 bases between the two germline ends. Germline V CDR1 and CDR2: MNHEY, SMNVEV (reference sequence). Libraries were prepared by immunoSEQ multiplex PCR; TCRdb keeps only in-frame clonotypes and omits some of them. The data contain 70,000 to 95,000 clones, approximately 91% of them seen just once; the ten biggest clones take up roughly 4%. This receptor was identified in a woman aged 40-70 years with stage II squamous cell lung carcinoma. The V call is TRBV27, the J call TRBJ2-3; D gene ambiguous. Sequenced here: PBMCs, sampled before any cancer treatment. The CDR3 region has the DNA TGTGCCAGCACCAGCAAGCGCGATACGCAGTATTTT. It encodes CASTSKRDTQYF.